The source of this T cell receptor beta chain is a study of blood T cell repertoires in COVID-19. Study-wide context: Sites across the United States, Italy and Spain contributed samples from acute and convalescent COVID-19.

Authors' methods: Quantification of nucleated cells was approximated via reference gene primer amplification. Only in-frame clones appear in the TCRdb table, and some are missing; sequencing was by immunoSEQ multiplex PCR. Clonal size and the V and J genes are those of that table, whereas D and trimming came from the DNA. The table records about 250,000 clones, 75% to 90% of them present only once. CDR1 and CDR2 from the germline V gene are SNHLY and FYNNEI. The V and J ends lost 3 bases and 3 bases, in that order; junction bases with no gene match: 3. CDR3 length: 14 amino acids. Sequences were obtained from PBMCs or T cells enriched from blood (not recorded which). The genes are TRBV2 and TRBJ1-2; TRBD1 matches at 8 bases. This TCR derives from a woman between 18 and 29 years old who had recovered from COVID-19. The CDR3 DNA follows: TGTGCCAGCAGTGAGACAGGGGTGGACTATGGCTACACCTTC. Its protein is CASSETGVDYGYTF.